Each of the 12 T cell receptor beta chains below was sequenced from the same sample in a study of blood T cell repertoires in COVID-19. Sequencing used immunoSEQ multiplex PCR; TCRdb keeps in-frame clones, though not all of them. The table shows fewer than 350,000 clones, with around nine tenths occurring only once. The sample taken for sequencing was PBMCs or T cells enriched from blood (not recorded which). The receptor source for this set is a woman aged 40 to 55 who had recovered from COVID-19.

A single count supports this clone. This chain links TRBV6-2 or TRBV6-3 with TRBJ1-5; tentative D call: TRBD1 (6 bases). This CDR3 region has 14 residues. Germline V gives CDR1 MNHEY, CDR2 SVGEGT. Trimming took off 4 bases at V and 4 bases at J, with 11 bases between the two ends. In DNA, the CDR3 is TGTGCCAGCAGTTGGACAGCATCAAATCAGCCCCAGCATTTT. This translates into CASSWTASNQPQHF.

The chain employs TRBV6-2 or TRBV6-3 and TRBJ2-7, with 8 positions matching TRBD2. The CDR3 is made up of 17 amino acids. Germline CDR1 and CDR2: MNHEY and SVGEGT. The V and J ends lost 2 bases and 2 bases, in that order; junction bases with no gene match: 11. CDR3 sequence reads: CASSYGLAGSVAYEQYF. The CDR3 nucleotides read TGTGCCAGCAGTTACGGGCTAGCGGGTAGCGTCGCCTACGAGCAGTACTTC.

The chain joins TRBV30 to TRBJ2-5; TRBD2 aligns across 8 bases. Looked up from germline, CDR1 is GTSNPN and CDR2 is SVGIG (reference sequence). The CDR3 consists of 15 residues. V trimming: 0 bases; J trimming: 3 bases; junction bases outside the gene matches: 6. CDR3 loop: CAWSVWRGEEETQYF. DNA for the CDR3: TGTGCCTGGAGTGTGTGGCGGGGGGAGGAAGAGACCCAGTACTTC.

The CDR3: CAWGGLSSYNEQFF. For the CDR3, the DNA is TGTGCCTGGGGAGGACTATCATCCTACAATGAGCAGTTCTTC. V and J are TRBV30 and TRBJ2-1; D is possibly TRBD2 (6 bases). Germline CDR1 is GTSNPN and CDR2 is SVGIG (reference sequence). Trimming left V 5 bases short and J 1 base short, with 12 bases between. The CDR3 length is 14 residues.

The chain carries TRBV6-2 or TRBV6-3 and TRBJ2-5; 14 nucleotides match TRBD2. The V segment lost 2 bases and the J segment 13 bases; nucleotides outside the gene matches: 6. Per the germline V gene, CDR1 is MNHEY and CDR2 is SVGEGT. CDR3 length: 14 amino acids. CDR3 in DNA: TGTGCCAGCAGTTACGGGACTAGCGGGAGAATGCCGTACTTC. Protein sequence: CASSYGTSGRMPYF.

In this sample, this clone turned up once. The chain carries TRBV28 and TRBJ2-7, with a weak D call TRBD1 (6 bases). V was trimmed by 4 bases and J by 2 bases, leaving 12 bases between them. Germline V gives CDR1 MDHEN, CDR2 SYDVKM. This CDR3 comprises 14 residues. The CDR3 DNA sequence: TGTGCCAGCAGTTCGACAGGCAGCCCCTACGAGCAGTACTTC. This gives the protein CASSSTGSPYEQYF.

The rearrangement links TRBV4-3 to TRBJ1-6; D not certain. Trimming took 4 bases from V and 7 from J, leaving 17 bases between them. The CDR3 runs to 16 residues. Germline V lookup: CDR1 LGHNA, CDR2 YSLEER. CDR3 coding DNA: TGCGCCAGCAGCCTTAACGGGGATGGTAGAAATTCACCCCTCCACTTT. It encodes CASSLNGDGRNSPLHF.

This sequence joins TRBV9 and TRBJ2-2; TRBD2 matches 11 bases. Looked up from germline, CDR1 is SGDLS and CDR2 is YYNGEE. This CDR3 spans 16 amino acids. The V and J ends lost 2 bases and 2 bases, in that order; junction bases with no gene match: 2. The CDR3, as DNA: TGTGCCAGCAGCGTTAGCGGGGGGGGTAACACCGGGGAGCTGTTTTTT. This codes for CASSVSGGGNTGELFF.

The gene calls are TRBV2 and TRBJ2-2; possible D gene TRBD2, 6 bases. Germline V gene sequence: CDR1 SNHLY, CDR2 FYNNEI. The CDR3 covers 15 residues. Trimming removed 4 bases at V and 0 bases at J, with 9 bases between. CDR3 amino acids: CASSARLANTGELFF. CDR3 nucleotide sequence: TGTGCCAGCAGTGCCCGACTAGCGAACACCGGGGAGCTGTTTTTT.

As regards this clone: The same CDR3 arises from other DNA sequences in this sample as well. The chain has TRBV7-3 and TRBJ2-3, with unresolved D. Germline loops: CDR1 SGHTA, CDR2 FQGTGA. CDR3 length: 13 residues. V was cut by 5 bases and J by 3 bases, with 9 bases left in between. The CDR3 spells CASSPSGTDTQYF. CDR3 DNA sequence: TGTGCCAGCAGCCCCTCAGGTACAGATACGCAGTATTTT. The whole variable domain, filled in from reference TRBV7-3 and TRBJ2-3, reads GAGVSQTPSNKVTEKGKYVELRCDPISGHTALYWYRQSLGQGPEFLIYFQGTGAADDSGLPNDRFFAVRPEGSVSTLKIQRTERGDSAVYLCASSPSGTDTQYFGPGTRLTVL.

The rearrangement links TRBV4-1 to TRBJ1-5; the D gene is possibly TRBD1 (6 bases). V was clipped by 3 bases and J by 0 bases, with 9 bases between them. The CDR3 spans 15 residues. Germline-derived CDR1 and CDR2 are MGHRA and YSYEKL. The chain's CDR3 is CASSHNRASNQPQHF. The CDR3 DNA is TGCGCCAGCAGCCATAACAGGGCTAGCAATCAGCCCCAGCATTTT.

This rearrangement joins TRBV3-1 (or the pseudogene TRBV3-2) to TRBJ1-2; TRBD1 agrees at 11 bases. Germline loops: CDR1 LGHDT, CDR2 YNNKEL (reference sequence). CDR3 length: 19 amino acids. Germline trimming cut 5 bases from V and 2 bases from J; bases unmatched to any gene: 16. In nucleotides, the CDR3 is TGTGCCAGCAGCACACAACGCCGGACAGGGGGCAATACAAACTATGGCTACACCTTC. It is translated as CASSTQRRTGGNTNYGYTF.